This record looks at one T cell receptor (beta chain) sequence and its context. Authors' methods: For nucleated cells, counts were estimated from reference gene primer amplification. This table comes from immunoSEQ multiplex PCR, and its TCRdb copy is limited to in-frame clones, with some not included. Clonal size and the V and J genes are those of that table, whereas D and trimming came from the DNA. The table has approximately 440,000 clones, roughly 91% seen once. This CDR3 is 13 amino acids long. V gave up 10 bases and J gave up 1 base; unmatched junction bases: 5. Germline-derived CDR1 and CDR2 are SGDLS and YYNGEE. The sample is drawn from a study of blood T cell repertoires in COVID-19. Study summary: Researchers got acute and convalescent COVID-19 samples from the United States, Italy and Spain.

The receptor's source is a man aged 18 to 29 who had recovered from COVID-19. V gene TRBV9 combines with J gene TRBJ2-5, with 9 bases lining up with TRBD2. Material for sequencing was PBMCs or T cells enriched from blood (not recorded which). DNA of the CDR3: TGTGCCCCCGAGCGGGAGGCCCAAGAGACCCAGTACTTC. This encodes CAPEREAQETQYF.